This passage covers 19 T cell receptor beta chains from one sample sequenced in a study of shared clonotypes between healthy human individuals. Sequencing was performed with immunoSEQ multiplex PCR; in TCRdb, only in-frame clones are kept and a portion is missing. The sample consists of 2 million to 3 million clones, roughly 93% of them appearing once. Sequences were obtained from naive CD4+ T cells from PBMCs. Subset of the sample: CD45RA+ positively selected. The receptors originated from a man aged 18 to 35 in good health. Some clones in this sample may be carry-over from other donors' samples.

The chain has TRBV19 and TRBJ2-2; TRBD2 agrees at 8 bases. The CDR3 is 17 residues long. In germline, CDR1 is LNHDA, CDR2 SQIVND (reference sequence). V was pared by 7 bases and J by 1 base, with 11 bases of the junction left unmatched. The CDR3, as DNA: TGTGCCAGTACAACTAGCGGACTCGCCTTGAACACCGGGGAGCTGTTTTTT. Its translation is CASTTSGLALNTGELFF.

The CDR3 protein is CAWGGQDEKLFF. Written as DNA, the CDR3 is TGTGCCTGGGGTGGACAGGATGAAAAACTGTTTTTT. The rearrangement joins TRBV30 to TRBJ1-4, with TRBD1 identical over 7 bases. V shed 5 bases and J 6 bases; nucleotides not matched to a gene: 3. CDR1 GTSNPN and CDR2 SVGIG come from the germline V gene (reference sequence). There are 12 residues in the CDR3.

This clone was detected only once. The chain combines TRBV5-4 with TRBJ1-1, with D possibly being TRBD1 (5 bases). V lost 1 base and J lost 3, with 13 bases in between. The germline CDR1 and CDR2 sequences are SGHNT and YYREEE (reference sequence). The CDR3 is 15 residues long. Written as DNA, the CDR3 is TGTGCCAGCAGCTTGTTGGGGGGGTTGGACACTGAAGCTTTCTTT. This codes for CASSLLGGLDTEAFF. The full variable domain, in which reference TRBV5-4 and TRBJ1-1 provide the parts outside the CDR3, is ETGVTQSPTHLIKTRGQQVTLRCSSQSGHNTVSWYQQALGQGPQFIFQYYREEENGRGNFPPRFSGLQFPNYSSELNVNALELDDSALYLCASSLLGGLDTEAFFGQGTRLTVV.

The chain combines TRBV30 with TRBJ2-7; possible D gene TRBD1, 6 bases. The CDR3 totals 11 residues. Germline V gene lookup returns CDR1 GTSNPN and CDR2 SVGIG (reference sequence). The germline V and J ends were trimmed by 1 base and 10 bases, with 11 bases remaining between them. CDR3 bases: TGTGCCTGGAGTGCGACAGGTTTCCAGTACTTC. Translated, it gives CAWSATGFQYF.

Notes on this clone: The same CDR3 is also encoded by other DNA sequences in this sample. The J gene is TRBJ2-7, the V gene TRBV7-9, with 8 bases that match TRBD2. CDR1 is SEHNR and CDR2 is FQNEAQ in the germline V gene (reference sequence). The CDR3 covers 14 residues. The V gene end was trimmed by 5 bases and the J gene end by 2 bases; junction bases not matched to a gene: 5. Here the CDR3 reads CASSPSGGPYEQYF. CDR3 bases: TGTGCCAGCAGCCCCTCGGGAGGGCCCTACGAGCAGTACTTC. Supplemented by reference TRBV7-9 and TRBJ2-7, the full variable domain reads DTGVSQNPRHKITKRGQNVTFRCDPISEHNRLYWYRQTLGQGPEFLTYFQNEAQLEKSRLLSDRFSAERPKGSFSTLEIQRTEQGDSAMYLCASSPSGGPYEQYFGPGTRLTVT.

The chain has TRBV7-9 and TRBJ2-7; perhaps TRBD2 as D (6 bases). The length of the CDR3 is 15 residues. V was trimmed by 5 bases and J by 2 bases, leaving 16 bases between them. Germline V gene sequence: CDR1 SEHNR, CDR2 FQNEAQ (reference sequence). In DNA form, the CDR3 reads TGTGCCAGCAGCCGAGTTGGGGACTGGACCTACGAGCAGTACTTC. Amino acid sequence: CASSRVGDWTYEQYF.

The genes are TRBV9 and TRBJ2-7, with D possibly being TRBD1 (6 bases). CDR3 length: 15 residues. Germline loops: CDR1 SGDLS, CDR2 YYNGEE. Trimming pared 4 bases from V and 2 bases from J, leaving 16 bases between. CDR3 amino acids: CASSRTTGSAYEQYF. The CDR3 nucleotides are TGTGCCAGCAGCCGAACTACAGGGTCCGCCTACGAGCAGTACTTC.

Comments on this clone: The sample carries other DNA sequences with the same CDR3. The chain couples TRBV9 to TRBJ2-5; the D is unclear. This CDR3 is built from 11 residues. The germline V gene encodes CDR1 SGDLS and CDR2 YYNGEE. V was cut by 3 bases and J by 2 bases, with 2 bases left in between. CDR3 loop: CASSDQETQYF. CDR3 DNA sequence: TGTGCCAGCAGCGATCAAGAGACCCAGTACTTC.

This rearrangement joins TRBV7-2 to TRBJ2-3; TRBD2 matches 7 bases. J lost 2 bases, V lost 0 bases, and 2 bases had no gene match. This CDR3 is 15 amino acids long. Germline V CDR1 and CDR2: SGHTA, FQGNSA. CDR3 amino acids: CASSLALALTDTQYF. CDR3 coding DNA: TGTGCCAGCAGCTTAGCACTAGCGCTCACAGATACGCAGTATTTT. The whole variable domain, remainder taken from reference TRBV7-2 and TRBJ2-3, is GAGVSQSPSNKVTEKGKDVELRCDPISGHTALYWYRQSLGQGLEFLIYFQGNSAPDKSGLPSDRFSAERTGGSVSTLTIQRTQQEDSAVYLCASSLALALTDTQYFGPGTRLTVL.

The chain has TRBV30 and TRBJ1-3; D gene uncertain. The ends were cut back, 4 bases at V and 4 bases at J, with 11 bases in the middle. Germline lookup yields CDR1 GTSNPN and CDR2 SVGIG (reference sequence). The CDR3 sequence is 13 residues long. The CDR3 loop is CAWTVSGGNTIYF. The DNA of the CDR3 is TGTGCCTGGACAGTTAGTGGGGGAAACACCATATATTTT.

The chain carries TRBV5-4 and TRBJ2-7; 12 nucleotides align to TRBD2. The CDR3 has 16 residues. V shed 1 base and J 5 bases; nucleotides not matched to a gene: 7. Per the germline V gene, CDR1 is SGHNT and CDR2 is YYREEE (reference sequence). CDR3 region: CASSLSLAGGRNEQYF. The CDR3, as DNA: TGTGCCAGCAGCTTGTCGCTAGCGGGAGGGCGTAACGAGCAGTACTTC.

The V call is TRBV15, the J call TRBJ1-2; 7 bases are shared with TRBD1. The germline V gene encodes CDR1 LNHNV and CDR2 YYDKDF (reference sequence). V lost 0 bases, J lost 2 bases, and 6 bases stayed unmatched. The CDR3 consists of 16 residues. DNA of the CDR3: TGTGCCACCAGCAGAGACCGGGACAGCGCGAACTATGGCTACACCTTC. Protein product: CATSRDRDSANYGYTF. The complete variable domain, with remaining parts taken from reference TRBV15 and TRBJ1-2, reads DAMVIQNPRYQVTQFGKPVTLSCSQTLNHNVMYWYQQKSSQAPKLLFHYYDKDFNNEADTPDNFQSRRPNTSFCFLDIRSPGLGDTAMYLCATSRDRDSANYGYTFGSGTRLTVV.

The V call is TRBV6-5, the J call TRBJ2-7; 8 bases match TRBD2. The CDR3 sequence is 14 residues long. The germline V gene has CDR1 MNHEY and CDR2 SVGAGI. V gave up 9 bases and J gave up 4 bases; unmatched junction bases: 11. The CDR3 coding sequence is TGTGCCAGTTCCCCGGGGGGGGCGCGGTACGAGCAGTACTTC. It yields the protein CASSPGGARYEQYF.

The gene calls are TRBV15 and TRBJ1-2; tentatively, D is TRBD1 (5 bases). The V end was cut by 1 base, the J end by 3 bases, with 9 bases between. Germline V gene lookup returns CDR1 LNHNV and CDR2 YYDKDF (reference sequence). The CDR3 length is 14 residues. CDR3 protein: CATSRGATDYGYTF. The CDR3, as DNA: TGTGCCACCAGCAGAGGTGCGACAGACTATGGCTACACCTTC.

The rearrangement uses TRBV28 and TRBJ2-7; the D gene is possibly TRBD1 (6 bases). V was trimmed by 8 bases and J by 7 bases, leaving 27 bases between them. The CDR3 is 16 residues long. Germline assignment: CDR1 MDHEN and CDR2 SYDVKM. CDR3 in amino acids: CASGNVPGHRLREQYF. As DNA, the CDR3 is TGTGCCAGCGGTAATGTACCGGGACACAGATTGAGGGAGCAGTACTTC.

V is TRBV29-1 and J is TRBJ1-2; perhaps TRBD1 as D (5 bases). V was clipped by 5 bases and J by 3 bases, with 10 bases between them. Germline CDR1 and CDR2: SQVTM and ANQGSEA. The CDR3 extends over 12 amino acids. The CDR3 loop reads CSVQGGDYGYTF. The CDR3 nucleotides read TGCAGCGTTCAGGGAGGTGACTATGGCTACACCTTC.

The V call is TRBV7-9, the J call TRBJ1-1; no clear D. The CDR3 has 14 amino acids. From germline, CDR1 is SEHNR and CDR2 FQNEAQ (reference sequence). The V end lost 5 bases, the J end lost 0 bases, and 10 bases lay between the germline ends. CDR3 DNA: TGTGCCAGCAGCCTGCCGATCCTGAACACTGAAGCTTTCTTT. Its translation: CASSLPILNTEAFF.

The chain recombines TRBV9 with TRBJ1-2, with D maybe TRBD1 (6 bases). The germline V and J ends were trimmed by 4 bases and 7 bases, with 17 bases remaining between them. The CDR3 covers 14 residues. Germline values: CDR1 SGDLS, CDR2 YYNGEE. CDR3 in amino acids: CASSPRFRGGGYTF. CDR3 DNA sequence: TGTGCCAGCAGCCCCAGGTTCAGGGGTGGTGGCTACACCTTC.

This chain's CDR3 is CASSYDNSLDGEQYF. CDR3 DNA sequence: TGTGCCAGCAGTTACGATAACAGCTTGGATGGGGAGCAGTACTTC. This chain links TRBV6-5 with TRBJ2-7; D ambiguous. V was cut by 2 bases and J by 7 bases, with 18 bases left in between. The CDR3 is made up of 15 amino acids. Germline V gene sequence: CDR1 MNHEY, CDR2 SVGAGI.